Listed below are T cell receptor beta chains from one sample, sequenced in a study of T cell responses to AZD1222 COVID-19 vaccine. Clones were sequenced by immunoSEQ multiplex PCR, and TCRdb holds only the in-frame ones, with some missing. Of about 130,000 clones in the sample, roughly 85% are singletons; the top ten hold around 20%. Here the sequenced sample was peripheral blood, taken on day 0 of MenACWY control vaccination. All receptors derive from an adult in good health. CDR3s include the opening cysteine and the closing phenylalanine or tryptophan.

V: TRBV2; J: TRBJ1-2; CDR3: CASSGRGKVLGYTF
V: TRBV10-3; J: TRBJ2-7; CDR3: CAIGPEPYEQYF
V: TRBV6-6; J: TRBJ2-2; CDR3: CASTKWGLGTGELFF
V: TRBV6-4; J: TRBJ2-7; CDR3: CASARGVGYEQYF
V: TRBV3-1/TRBV3-2; J: TRBJ1-1; CDR3: CASSQERVWYTEAFF
V: TRBV18; J: TRBJ2-5; CDR3: CASTVSGPSRETQYF
V: TRBV2; J: TRBJ2-7; CDR3: CASSERLAGGEQYF
V: TRBV28; J: TRBJ2-5; CDR3: CASSQETQYF
V: TRBV19; J: TRBJ2-3; CDR3: CATYPGTTYTDTQYF
V: TRBV28; J: TRBJ1-2; CDR3: CASRGTGGSGYTF
V: TRBV6-5; J: TRBJ2-7; CDR3: CASSYYPDRAQQYF
V: TRBV28; J: TRBJ2-4; CDR3: CASSHLLEENIQYF
V: TRBV27; J: TRBJ2-7; CDR3: CASSPGDPLIYEQYF
V: TRBV19; J: TRBJ2-6; CDR3: CASRAPLGSGANVLTF
V: TRBV30; J: TRBJ1-2; CDR3: CAWSVLAGYGYTF
V: TRBV13; J: TRBJ1-2; CDR3: CASSLGADYGYTF
V: TRBV28; J: TRBJ2-1; CDR3: CASSNSRMQFF
V: TRBV7-9; J: TRBJ2-5; CDR3: CASSLGLVDETQYF
V: TRBV6-1; J: TRBJ2-3; CDR3: CASSEARGTQYF
V: TRBV10-3; J: TRBJ1-1; CDR3: CAISDVGRDTEAFF
V: TRBV30; J: TRBJ2-7; CDR3: CAWRRQGALNEQYF